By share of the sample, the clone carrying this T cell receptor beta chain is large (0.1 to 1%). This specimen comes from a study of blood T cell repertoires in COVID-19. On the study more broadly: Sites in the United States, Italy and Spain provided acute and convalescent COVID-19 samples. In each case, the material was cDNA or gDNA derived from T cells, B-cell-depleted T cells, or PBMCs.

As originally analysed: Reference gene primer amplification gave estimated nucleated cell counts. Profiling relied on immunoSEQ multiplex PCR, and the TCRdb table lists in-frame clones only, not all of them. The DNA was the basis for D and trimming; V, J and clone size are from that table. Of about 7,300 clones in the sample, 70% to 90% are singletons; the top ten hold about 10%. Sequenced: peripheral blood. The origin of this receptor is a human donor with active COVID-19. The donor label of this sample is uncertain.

The CDR3 DNA reads TGTGCCAGCAGTTCGCAGGGGGTACTCTATGGCTACACCTTC. This codes for CASSSQGVLYGYTF. This chain links TRBV25-1 with TRBJ1-2; 7 positions match TRBD1. The CDR3 has 14 amino acids. V lost 5 bases and J lost 4; bases outside the gene matches: 7. Germline CDR1 and CDR2: MGHDK and SYGVNS.